Given below is one T cell receptor beta chain in context. Its antigen is undetermined. As to treatment: 10-day PBMC culture with coronavirus spike peptide pools or control peptides (ViraFEST assay). The data stem from a study of vaccination and CD4 T cells after COVID-19. The germline gives CDR1 SNHLY, CDR2 FYNNEI. CDR3 length: 16 amino acids. V was clipped by 6 bases and J by 1 base, with 16 bases between them. Study-wide results and caveats: In convalescent patients, a median about 87% of reactive clones appeared only post-vaccination.

Sequenced with the Oncomine TCR Beta short-read assay was DNA taken from cultured CD4+ T cells. TCRdb independently ran MiXCR on the PCR reads; one entry per CDR3 protein. The sample includes approximately 6,400 distinct CDR3 sequences, approximately 80% of them seen just once. This clonotype originated in a human donor who had recovered from COVID-19. This chain uses TRBV2 with TRBJ2-4; D gene ambiguous. Sequenced material: CD4+ T cells from blood, cultured in vitro. As DNA, the CDR3 is TGTGCCAGCAGGGGAAACAGCCTACTTGCCAAAAACATTCAGTACTTC. Its translation: CASRGNSLLAKNIQYF.